A single T cell receptor beta chain is shown here with its context. The antigen is not known. These data originate in a study of CD8 T cells in Susac syndrome. Overall study findings and caveats: The number of individuals included in the study's TCR sequencing and HLA analysis was acknowledged as relatively small.

The sequenced target, TCR beta, came from blood CD8+ and CD4+ T cells. The multiple sclerosis controls consisted of treatment-naive patients with relapsing-remitting disease, either stable or active. Germline V lookup: CDR1 SGHVT, CDR2 SQSDAQ. CDR3 size: 15 residues. Trimming took off 1 base at V and 4 bases at J, with 13 bases between the two ends. Roughly 0.45 to 1 ug RNA was reverse transcribed with random hexamers. Across 54 Vbeta and 13 Jbeta, TCR beta CDR3 was amplified with immunoSEQ multiplex PCR. MiXCR, run by TCRdb on the immunoSEQ multiplex PCR reads, gives a single entry per CDR3 protein. The sample consists of some 400,000 distinct CDR3 sequences, 75% to 90% of them appearing once.

This clonotype was obtained from a human donor with multiple sclerosis. The chain employs TRBV7-4 and TRBJ1-2; D unresolved. The sequencing input was CD8+ T cells from PBMCs. The CDR3 reads CASSLVLETRYGYTF. For the CDR3, the DNA is TGTGCCAGCAGCTTAGTCCTCGAGACACGCTATGGCTACACCTTC.